This T cell receptor beta chain was recovered during a study of blood T cell repertoires in COVID-19. Generated by immunoSEQ multiplex PCR, the TCRdb table keeps only in-frame clones and is missing some. The table shows approximately 340,000 clones, with roughly 87% occurring only once. The CDR3 length is 12 residues. V lost 1 base, J lost 13 bases, and 11 bases lay in between. Germline loops: CDR1 SGHTA, CDR2 FQGNSA. The receptor was derived from a man aged 30 to 39 with COVID-19, enrolled during active disease. The chain joins TRBV7-2 to TRBJ2-1; a possible D gene is TRBD2 (5 bases). The specimen was peripheral blood. CDR3 coding DNA: TGTGCCAGCAGCTTAGACCGGGATAACCAGTTCTTC. Its protein is CASSLDRDNQFF.